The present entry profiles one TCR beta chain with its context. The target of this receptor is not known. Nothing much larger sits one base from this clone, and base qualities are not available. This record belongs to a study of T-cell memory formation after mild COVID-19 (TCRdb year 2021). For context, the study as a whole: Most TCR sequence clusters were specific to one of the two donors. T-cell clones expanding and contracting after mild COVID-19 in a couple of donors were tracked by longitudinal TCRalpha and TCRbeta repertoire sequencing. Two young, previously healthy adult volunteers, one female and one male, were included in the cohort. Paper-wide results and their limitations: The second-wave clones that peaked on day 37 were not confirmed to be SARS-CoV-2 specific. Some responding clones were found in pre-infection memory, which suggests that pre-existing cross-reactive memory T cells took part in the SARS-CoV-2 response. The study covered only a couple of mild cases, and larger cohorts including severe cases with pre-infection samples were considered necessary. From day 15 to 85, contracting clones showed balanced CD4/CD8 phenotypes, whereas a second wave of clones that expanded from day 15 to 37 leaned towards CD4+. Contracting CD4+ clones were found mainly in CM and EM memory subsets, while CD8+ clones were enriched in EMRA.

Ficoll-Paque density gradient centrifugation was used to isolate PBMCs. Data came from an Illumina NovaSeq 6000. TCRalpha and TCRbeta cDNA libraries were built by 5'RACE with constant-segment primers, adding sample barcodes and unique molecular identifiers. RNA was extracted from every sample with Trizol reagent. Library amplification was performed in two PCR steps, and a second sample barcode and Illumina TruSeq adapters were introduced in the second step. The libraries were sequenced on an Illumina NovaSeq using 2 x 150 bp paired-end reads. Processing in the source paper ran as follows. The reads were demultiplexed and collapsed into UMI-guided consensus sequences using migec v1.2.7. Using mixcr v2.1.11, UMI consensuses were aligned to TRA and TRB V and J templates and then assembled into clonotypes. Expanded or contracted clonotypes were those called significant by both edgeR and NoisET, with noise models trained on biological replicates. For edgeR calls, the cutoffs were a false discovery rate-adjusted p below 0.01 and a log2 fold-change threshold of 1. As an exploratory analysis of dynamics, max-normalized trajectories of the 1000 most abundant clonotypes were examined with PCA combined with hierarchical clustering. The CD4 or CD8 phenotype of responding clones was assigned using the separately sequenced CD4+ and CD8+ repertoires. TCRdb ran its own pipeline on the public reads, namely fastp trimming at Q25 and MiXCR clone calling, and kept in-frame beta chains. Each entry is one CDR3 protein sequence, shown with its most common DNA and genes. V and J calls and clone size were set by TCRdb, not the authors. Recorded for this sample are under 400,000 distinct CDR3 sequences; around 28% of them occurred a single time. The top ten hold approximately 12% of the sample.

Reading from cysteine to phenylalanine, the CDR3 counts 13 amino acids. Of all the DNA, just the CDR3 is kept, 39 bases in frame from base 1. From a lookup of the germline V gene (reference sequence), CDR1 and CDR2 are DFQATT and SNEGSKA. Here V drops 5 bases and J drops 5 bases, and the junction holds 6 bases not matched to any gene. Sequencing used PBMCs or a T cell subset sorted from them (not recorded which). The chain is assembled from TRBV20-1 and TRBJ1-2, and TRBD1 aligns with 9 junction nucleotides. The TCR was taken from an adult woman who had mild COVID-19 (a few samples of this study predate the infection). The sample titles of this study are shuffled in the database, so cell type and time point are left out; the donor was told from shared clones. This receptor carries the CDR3 CSARDRVHYGYTF. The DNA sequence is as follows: TGCAGTGCTCGGGACAGGGTGCATTATGGCTACACCTTC.